This is a list of T cell receptor beta chains from one sample in a study of T cell responses to AZD1222 COVID-19 vaccine. Using immunoSEQ multiplex PCR, the repertoire was profiled, and TCRdb retains in-frame clones only, with some absent. The table lists 150,000 to 200,000 clones, approximately 93% of them singletons. The specimen comprised peripheral blood, sampled on day 0 of AZD1222 vaccination. The receptors here all came from an adult in good health. CDR3s include the opening cysteine and the closing phenylalanine or tryptophan. D genes are given only for firm matches. Clone size is given for some rows only: seen once, a few or many times, or a class if the clone is expanded.

clone size | D gene | J gene | V gene | CDR3 protein | CDR3 DNA
NA | NA | TRBJ2-4 | TRBV12-3/TRBV12-4 | CASWIAKNIQYF | TGTGCCAGCTGGATAGCCAAAAACATTCAGTACTTC
NA | TRBD1 | TRBJ1-2 | TRBV19 | CASSRLPGQSNYGYTF | TGTGCCAGTAGTCGCCTACCGGGACAGAGTAACTATGGCTACACCTTC
NA | TRBD2 | TRBJ2-3 | TRBV9 | CASSASGVVPDTQYF | TGTGCCAGCAGCGCTAGCGGGGTCGTCCCAGATACGCAGTATTTT
NA | TRBD1 | TRBJ1-5 | TRBV7-2 | CASRLTGAINQPQHF | TGTGCCAGCAGGTTGACAGGGGCGATCAATCAGCCCCAGCATTTT
once | NA | TRBJ1-2 | TRBV6-5 | CASRMYRDGYGYTF | TGTGCCAGCAGGATGTACAGGGACGGCTATGGCTACACCTTC
NA | TRBD1 | TRBJ1-6 | TRBV4-1 | CASSQEGSGGSYNSPLHF | TGCGCCAGCAGCCAAGAAGGATCAGGGGGCTCCTATAATTCACCCCTCCACTTT
NA | TRBD1 | TRBJ1-4 | TRBV5-1 | CASSFRQGANEKLFF | TGCGCCAGCAGCTTCCGACAGGGAGCTAATGAAAAACTGTTTTTT
NA | NA | TRBJ1-6 | TRBV11-2 | CASSHRTDDSPLHF | TGTGCCAGCAGCCATAGGACAGATGATTCACCCCTCCACTTT
NA | NA | TRBJ1-3 | TRBV9 | CASSGGESGNTIYF | TGTGCCAGCAGCGGGGGGGAATCTGGAAACACCATATATTTT
NA | NA | TRBJ1-3 | TRBV7-7 | CASSVNQESGNTIYF | TGTGCCAGCAGCGTTAATCAAGAGTCTGGAAACACCATATATTTT
NA | NA | TRBJ1-6 | TRBV19 | CASSILGTDYSPLHF | TGTGCCAGTAGTATCCTGGGGACGGATTATTCTCCCCTCCACTTT
NA | NA | TRBJ1-1 | TRBV6-5 | CASTWRGTEAFF | TGTGCCAGCACGTGGCGGGGCACTGAAGCTTTCTTT
NA | NA | TRBJ1-6 | TRBV6-1 | CASSALGGGWANSPLHF | TGTGCCAGCAGTGCTTTGGGAGGAGGTTGGGCTAATTCACCCCTCCACTTT
NA | NA | TRBJ1-2 | TRBV6-1 | CASSEGWGTNYGYTF | TGTGCCAGCAGTGAAGGGTGGGGAACTAACTATGGCTACACCTTC
NA | TRBD1 | TRBJ1-6 | TRBV6-5 | CASSYYGTGTSPLHF | TGTGCCAGCAGTTACTATGGGACAGGGACTTCACCCCTCCACTTT
NA | TRBD1 | TRBJ1-4 | TRBV4-1 | CASTQLRGGKLFF | TGCGCCAGCACCCAACTCAGGGGGGGAAAACTGTTTTTT
NA | TRBD1 | TRBJ1-1 | TRBV6-5 | CASIGGQGQQNEAFF | TGTGCCAGTATAGGGGGACAGGGACAACAAAATGAAGCTTTCTTT
once | TRBD1 | TRBJ1-1 | TRBV5-4 | CASGLQGAANTEAFF | TGTGCCAGCGGGTTACAGGGGGCGGCGAACACTGAAGCTTTCTTT
NA | NA | TRBJ1-1 | TRBV5-1 | CASSLVGRNTEAFF | TGCGCCAGCAGCTTGGTGGGTAGGAACACTGAAGCTTTCTTT
NA | NA | TRBJ1-2 | TRBV6-5 | CASRPPGNYGYTF | TGTGCCAGCCGTCCCCCGGGGAACTATGGCTACACCTTC
NA | NA | TRBJ1-5 | TRBV27 | CASSGVEGVGQPQHF | TGTGCCAGCAGTGGGGTCGAGGGGGTTGGTCAGCCCCAGCATTTT
NA | NA | TRBJ1-2 | TRBV19 | CASTRRNGYTF | TGTGCCAGTACCAGGCGAAACGGCTACACCTTC
NA | TRBD1 | TRBJ1-2 | TRBV3-1/TRBV3-2 | CASSQGGTAVGYTF | TGTGCCAGCAGCCAAGGCGGGACAGCGGTTGGCTACACCTTC
once | TRBD1 | TRBJ1-2 | TRBV4-1 | CASSQGTGGYGYTF | TGCGCCAGCAGCCAAGGGACAGGGGGCTATGGCTACACCTTC
NA | NA | TRBJ2-2 | TRBV4-1 | CASSQKGAAELFF | TGCGCCAGCAGCCAAAAAGGGGCAGCGGAGCTGTTTTTT